The rows below give T cell receptor beta chains drawn from one sample of a study of T cell responses to AZD1222 COVID-19 vaccine. The assay was immunoSEQ multiplex PCR, and TCRdb's table has in-frame clones only and misses some. This sample yields some 170,000 clones, of which approximately 90% are seen a single time; roughly 4.3% belongs to the top ten. Sample: peripheral blood, taken 28 days after the second dose of the MenACWY control vaccine. The origin of the receptors is an adult who received the MenACWY meningococcal vaccine as a control. CDR3s leave out the opening cysteine and the closing phenylalanine or tryptophan. D genes are given only for firm matches.

d_gene,v_gene,j_gene,CDR3aa
NA,TRBV6-2/TRBV6-3,TRBJ2-3,ASSPGDASTDTQY
NA,TRBV28,TRBJ1-1,ASVQGRYTEAF
TRBD1,TRBV5-1,TRBJ2-5,ASSYQGDETQY
NA,TRBV28,TRBJ1-6,ASSARGSYNSPLH
NA,TRBV5-4,TRBJ2-7,ASTNQGEVYEQY
NA,TRBV11-2,TRBJ1-4,ASSLEIWLANEKLF
NA,TRBV4-2,TRBJ1-1,ASSQGTGSTEAF
NA,TRBV5-1,TRBJ2-7,ASSYAPREVPEQY
NA,TRBV29-1,TRBJ1-2,SVESGKDGYT
NA,TRBV10-3,TRBJ1-2,AIRDTKADSSNYGYT
TRBD1,TRBV6-4,TRBJ1-2,ASSDGPGGAGGYT
NA,TRBV12-5,TRBJ2-2,ASARGGDTGELF
TRBD1,TRBV18,TRBJ1-2,ASSAWTGSDYGYT
NA,TRBV7-3,TRBJ2-1,ASSTKSAASYNEQF